This record covers a single T cell receptor beta chain. The record originates from a study of blood T cell repertoires in COVID-19. Study-level background: Whether acute or convalescent, the COVID-19 samples came from the United States, Italy and Spain. T cells, B-cell-depleted T cells, or PBMCs supplied cDNA or gDNA.

Germline V gene data show CDR1 as LGHDT and CDR2 as YNNKEL (reference sequence). This CDR3 spans 14 amino acids. V was shortened by 1 base and J by 1 base, with 6 bases between the two germline ends. The Seattle site enrolled patients during active infection and followed them longitudinally. As originally analysed: Reference gene primer amplification yielded estimated nucleated cell counts. The assay was immunoSEQ multiplex PCR, and TCRdb's table has in-frame clones only and misses some. From that table come the V and J calls and clone size; the DNA was used to work out D and trimming. In the table there are 300,000 to 350,000 clones, around 90% of which are singletons.

The receptor comes from a woman aged 25 to 39 with COVID-19, enrolled during active disease. The gene calls are TRBV3-1 (or the pseudogene TRBV3-2) and TRBJ2-3, with D unresolved. The sequencing sample was made of peripheral blood. This CDR3 reads CASSQAPGTDTQYF. CDR3 sequence (DNA): TGTGCCAGCAGCCAAGCCCCGGGCACAGATACGCAGTATTTT.